This T cell receptor (beta chain) was observed in a study of T cells in Graves' hyperthyroidism and ophthalmopathy. Researchers took RNA transcripts and amplified the TCR beta CDR3 regions from them. TCR CDR3 underwent first-round RT-PCR with the HTBI primer set. A single record per CDR3 protein comes from TCRdb applying MiXCR to the multiplex PCR reads. This table holds approximately 320,000 distinct CDR3 sequences, 16% found once. Uncontrolled infection, other autoimmune disease, pregnancy or lactation excluded patients. The authors obtained PBMCs from over 8 ml of fresh peripheral blood. Points on this clonotype: Its antigen is undetermined.

Findings and caveats of the study: The model predicted ophthalmopathy a median approximately six months before onset.

Sequencing was done on a sample of blood. The TCR originated in a man aged 25-45 years with Graves' hyperthyroidism.

The CDR3, as DNA: TGTGCCAGCAGCTTGGGACTAGCGGGAGAAGTCTCCTACAATGAGCAGTTCTTC. It translates to CASSLGLAGEVSYNEQFF. The V gene is TRBV7-2, the J gene TRBJ2-1; 14 bases line up with TRBD2. Germline-derived CDR1 and CDR2 are SGHTA and FQGNSA. The CDR3 contains 18 residues. V was pared by 3 bases and J by 0 bases, with 4 bases of the junction left unmatched.